One and the same sample provided the 32 T cell receptor beta chains below, sequenced in a study of OX40 agonist ivuxolimab in advanced cancers. The repertoire was sequenced with immunoSEQ multiplex PCR; TCRdb's copy has only in-frame clones and lacks some. The sample shows around 150,000 clones, 90% to 95% of them seen only once. Specimen: CD4+ or CD8+ T cells sorted from blood, collected in a trial of the OX40 agonist ivuxolimab. The receptors originated from an adult with an advanced solid tumor such as melanoma, head and neck, liver or kidney cancer.

The V call is TRBV25-1, the J call TRBJ2-3; D may be TRBD1 (6 bases). Trimming took 0 bases from V and 3 from J, leaving 13 bases between them. CDR1 is MGHDK and CDR2 is SYGVNS in the germline V gene. This CDR3 contains 16 residues. This CDR3 reads CASSEYGGQPTDTQYF. The DNA of the CDR3 is TGTGCCAGCAGTGAATATGGAGGACAGCCGACAGATACGCAGTATTTT.

The V and J genes are TRBV7-2 and TRBJ2-7; TRBD2 matches 8 bases. The CDR3 extends over 14 amino acids. CDR1 is SGHTA and CDR2 is FQGNSA in the germline V gene. V gave up 7 bases and J gave up 2 bases; unmatched junction bases: 7. The CDR3 region is CASTPPGGPYEQYF. The CDR3 bases are TGTGCCAGCACCCCCCCGGGAGGGCCCTACGAGCAGTACTTC.

The sample holds a few counts of this clone. This rearrangement joins TRBV28 to TRBJ1-6, with 7 bases aligning to TRBD1. V lost 6 bases, J lost 7 bases, and 9 bases stayed unmatched. The CDR3 sequence is 15 residues long. Germline loops: CDR1 MDHEN, CDR2 SYDVKM. DNA of the CDR3: TGTGCCAGCAGCGGGGACAGAAGCGCAAATTCACCCCTCCACTTT. Amino acids: CASSGDRSANSPLHF.

The rearrangement joins TRBV4-3 to TRBJ2-2; D is undetermined. V shed 0 bases and J shed 5 bases, with 10 bases lying between them. Germline CDR1 and CDR2: LGHNA and YSLEER. The CDR3 sequence is 15 residues long. The CDR3 sequence: CASSQDRVLTGELFF. The CDR3 DNA sequence: TGCGCCAGCAGCCAAGATAGGGTTCTTACCGGGGAGCTGTTTTTT.

The chain is built from TRBV13 and TRBJ2-3; TRBD2 matches 9 bases. There are 16 residues in the CDR3. CDR1 PRHDT and CDR2 FYEKMQ come from the germline V gene (reference sequence). V lost 5 bases, J lost 0 bases, and 6 bases stayed unmatched. CDR3 loop: CASSPGLAGSTDTQYF. Written as DNA, the CDR3 is TGTGCCAGCAGCCCAGGGCTAGCGGGGAGCACAGATACGCAGTATTTT.

V usage is TRBV10-1 and J usage is TRBJ1-4, with 9 nucleotides matching TRBD1. Trimming cost V 5 bases and J 8 bases; bases outside gene matches: 6. The CDR3 runs 14 residues. Germline V lookup: CDR1 WNHNN, CDR2 SYGVQD (reference sequence). The DNA of the CDR3 is TGCGCCAGCAGTCCCGGGACAGGGTACGAAAAACTGTTTTTT. Translation: CASSPGTGYEKLFF.

V gene TRBV9 combines with J gene TRBJ2-7; the match to TRBD1 covers 10 bases. Trimming at V came to 3 bases and at J to 3 bases, leaving 6 bases not matched to a gene. Germline V gene data show CDR1 as SGDLS and CDR2 as YYNGEE. The CDR3 consists of 15 residues. The CDR3: CASSAQGQGNYEQYF. CDR3 in DNA: TGTGCCAGCAGCGCCCAGGGACAGGGGAACTACGAGCAGTACTTC.

V gene TRBV19 combines with J gene TRBJ2-1; the D gene is possibly TRBD1 (5 bases). The CDR3 has 14 residues. Trimming took off 5 bases at V and 8 bases at J, with 16 bases between the two ends. Germline V CDR1 and CDR2: LNHDA, SQIVND (reference sequence). The CDR3 DNA is TGTGCCAGTAGTGGAACAGGACATGGCGATGAGCAGTTCTTC. It yields the protein CASSGTGHGDEQFF.

The chain recombines TRBV5-1 with TRBJ1-1; no firm D call. Germline CDR1 and CDR2: SGHRS and YFSETQ. This CDR3 is 14 amino acids long. The V end lost 1 base, the J end lost 0 bases, and 7 bases lay between the germline ends. Here the CDR3 DNA reads TGCGCCAGCAGCTTGTGGGGAGTGAACACTGAAGCTTTCTTT. The encoded protein is CASSLWGVNTEAFF.

The V and J genes are TRBV14 and TRBJ1-2; D unclear. The CDR3 covers 12 residues. CDR1 and CDR2 (germline): SGHDN, FVKESK. The ends were cut back, 6 bases at V and 5 bases at J, with 10 bases in the middle. The CDR3 sequence: CASRMVGYGYTF. The CDR3 region has the DNA TGTGCCAGCAGAATGGTGGGGTATGGCTACACCTTC.

This chain links TRBV7-9 with TRBJ2-2; 7 bases map to TRBD1. With 2 bases clipped from V and 3 bases from J, the junction kept 0 bases outside the gene matches. Germline values: CDR1 SEHNR, CDR2 FQNEAQ (reference sequence). This CDR3 spans 14 amino acids. CDR3 DNA: TGTGCCAGCAGCTTACAGGGGGACACCGGGGAGCTGTTTTTT. Protein sequence: CASSLQGDTGELFF.

The chain is built from TRBV5-1 and TRBJ2-3; TRBD1 aligns across 10 bases. The CDR3 contains 15 residues. With 4 bases clipped from V and 5 bases from J, the junction kept 7 bases outside the gene matches. The germline V gene encodes CDR1 SGHRS and CDR2 YFSETQ. CDR3 loop: CASSPRTGGQDTQYF. CDR3 DNA sequence: TGCGCCAGCAGCCCCCGGACAGGGGGTCAAGATACGCAGTATTTT.

The chain has TRBV11-2 and TRBJ2-1; 10 bases are a match to TRBD1. CDR1 is SGHAT, CDR2 FQNNGV, per germline. This CDR3 region has 15 residues. After removal of 4 bases from V and 8 bases from J, the junction contained 8 bases not matched to a gene. The CDR3 DNA sequence: TGTGCCAGCAGCTCAAACGACAGGGGGCTCGATGAGCAGTTCTTC. The encoded protein is CASSSNDRGLDEQFF.

The sample holds a few counts of this clone. The chain couples TRBV25-1 to TRBJ2-3, with 8 bases fitting TRBD2. Germline V CDR1 and CDR2: MGHDK, SYGVNS. V shed 3 bases and J 4 bases; nucleotides not matched to a gene: 12. The CDR3 runs 17 residues. For the CDR3, the DNA is TGTGCCAGCAGTGACCCCCCGGGTCGGGGGGGCGCAGATACGCAGTATTTT. Its protein is CASSDPPGRGGADTQYF. Full variable domain (outside the CDR3, taken from reference TRBV25-1 and TRBJ2-3): EADIYQTPRYLVIGTGKKITLECSQTMGHDKMYWYQQDPGMELHLIHYSYGVNSTEKGDLSSESTVSRIRTEHFPLTLESARPSHTSQYLCASSDPPGRGGADTQYFGPGTRLTVL.

The chain has TRBV15 and TRBJ1-1; possibly TRBD1 for D (5 bases). This CDR3 contains 12 residues. The V gene's germline CDR1 is LNHNV and CDR2 YYDKDF (reference sequence). The V end lost 8 bases, the J end lost 5 bases, and 12 bases lay between the germline ends. CDR3 nucleotide sequence: TGTGCCACCGAACTGAGGGGAACTGAAGCTTTCTTT. Amino acid sequence: CATELRGTEAFF.

The chain couples TRBV5-5 to TRBJ2-7, with D possibly being TRBD1 or TRBD2 (6 bases each). Germline-derived CDR1 and CDR2 are SGHKS and YYEKEE (reference sequence). V was trimmed by 3 bases and J by 9 bases, leaving 16 bases between them. This CDR3 region has 13 residues. CDR3 in DNA: TGTGCCAGCAGCTCAGAAACAGGGAGGCGGCAGTACTTC. This encodes CASSSETGRRQYF.

This rearrangement joins TRBV7-7 to TRBJ2-3; no clear D. This CDR3 is 13 amino acids long. V shed 2 bases and J shed 3 bases, with 6 bases lying between them. CDR1 and CDR2 (germline): SSHAT, FNYEAQ (reference sequence). The DNA of the CDR3 is TGTGCCAGCAGCTTAAGAATGACAGATACGCAGTATTTT. It is translated as CASSLRMTDTQYF.

The genes are TRBV9 and TRBJ2-7; 10 bases match TRBD1. Germline CDR1 reads SGDLS; CDR2 reads YYNGEE. V dropped 7 bases and J dropped 7; count of bases not matched to a gene: 11. The CDR3 spans 14 residues. This CDR3 reads CASAPGQGREEQYF. The CDR3 DNA reads as TGTGCCAGCGCCCCGGGACAGGGGCGGGAGGAGCAGTACTTC.

The chain recombines TRBV27 with TRBJ1-5, with D maybe TRBD1 (6 bases). Trimming cost V 4 bases and J 0 bases, with 10 bases left between them. Germline CDR1 MNHEY, CDR2 SMNVEV (reference sequence). The CDR3 runs to 15 residues. The CDR3 sequence is CASSSNRVSNQPQHF. In DNA form, the CDR3 reads TGTGCCAGCAGTTCAAACAGGGTTAGCAATCAGCCCCAGCATTTT.

In this sample, this clone turned up once. The gene calls are TRBV5-1 and TRBJ2-5; weak D call: TRBD1 (7 bases). Trimming removed 4 bases from V and 2 bases from J, with 18 bases in between. Germline V gives CDR1 SGHRS, CDR2 YFSETQ. This CDR3 has 16 residues. CDR3 protein: CASSRGAGGLQETQYF. The CDR3 DNA follows: TGCGCCAGCAGCAGGGGTGCAGGGGGGTTGCAAGAGACCCAGTACTTC.

V gene TRBV6-6 combines with J gene TRBJ2-2; no definite D call. This CDR3 is 13 amino acids long. Germline V gene sequence: CDR1 MNHNY, CDR2 SVGAGI (reference sequence). V was trimmed by 6 bases and J by 0 bases, leaving 5 bases between them. The CDR3 sequence is CASRRTNTGELFF. DNA of the CDR3: TGTGCCAGCAGGCGGACGAACACCGGGGAGCTGTTTTTT.

The chain is built from TRBV28 and TRBJ2-3, with D perhaps matching TRBD2 (5 bases). The CDR3 is 12 amino acids. CDR1 is MDHEN, CDR2 SYDVKM, per germline. Trimming removed 3 bases from V and 5 bases from J, with 6 bases in between. The CDR3 nucleotides are TGTGCCAGCAGTTTGAGGGTAGATACGCAGTATTTT. This encodes CASSLRVDTQYF.

CDR3 nucleotides: TGTGCCAGCAGTCCTGTGGGGACAGGGCCCACAGATACGCAGTATTTT. This codes for CASSPVGTGPTDTQYF. The chain carries TRBV25-1 and TRBJ2-3; the match to TRBD1 covers 9 bases. CDR1 and CDR2 from the germline V gene are MGHDK and SYGVNS. Trimming cost V 5 bases and J 2 bases; bases outside gene matches: 8. The CDR3 is 16 residues long.

The chain combines TRBV2 with TRBJ2-7; D is unclear. With 7 bases removed from V and 3 bases from J, the gap between germline ends came to 7 bases. The CDR3 totals 11 residues. Germline CDR1 SNHLY, CDR2 FYNNEI. The chain's CDR3 is CASKAHYEQYF. Here the CDR3 DNA reads TGTGCCAGCAAAGCTCACTACGAGCAGTACTTC.

The sample holds one count of this clone. The chain couples TRBV7-2 to TRBJ2-7; 11 nucleotides line up with TRBD2. Per the germline V gene, CDR1 is SGHTA and CDR2 is FQGNSA. This CDR3 has 15 residues. The trim removed 3 bases at V and 4 bases at J, leaving 5 bases unmatched. This CDR3 reads CASSLAGTSGYEQYF. For the CDR3, the DNA is TGTGCCAGCAGCTTGGCCGGGACTAGCGGTTACGAGCAGTACTTC.

This sequence joins TRBV27 and TRBJ2-1; D not certain. In germline, CDR1 is MNHEY, CDR2 SMNVEV (reference sequence). Trimming shortened V by 0 bases and J by 2 bases, and 14 bases separated the two germline ends. The length of the CDR3 is 17 residues. Here the CDR3 DNA reads TGTGCCAGCAGTTTATCGATCGGCCAAACTCCCTACAATGAGCAGTTCTTC. This encodes CASSLSIGQTPYNEQFF.

V and J are TRBV19 and TRBJ1-1; 8 bases align to TRBD1. There are 16 residues in the CDR3. V trimming: 6 bases; J trimming: 4 bases; junction bases outside the gene matches: 13. CDR1 is LNHDA, CDR2 SQIVND, per germline (reference sequence). The CDR3 reads CASSDPRTGRGTEAFF. DNA for the CDR3: TGTGCCAGTAGCGACCCCCGGACAGGGCGGGGCACTGAAGCTTTCTTT.

The chain joins TRBV5-1 to TRBJ2-5; no definite D call. From germline, CDR1 is SGHRS and CDR2 YFSETQ. The V and J ends lost 2 bases and 4 bases respectively, with 9 bases between them. The CDR3 runs to 13 residues. CDR3 DNA sequence: TGCGCCAGCAGCTTACGCCCGGGAGAGACCCAGTACTTC. This gives the protein CASSLRPGETQYF.

The CDR3 loop reads CSVHDHTDTQYF. The CDR3 DNA reads as TGCAGCGTTCATGACCACACAGATACGCAGTATTTT. This sequence joins TRBV29-1 and TRBJ2-3; D is unresolved. The length of the CDR3 is 12 residues. V lost 5 bases and J 2 bases, leaving 8 bases between the germline ends. Germline V CDR1 and CDR2: SQVTM, ANQGSEA.

J is TRBJ2-6 and V is TRBV6-1; TRBD2 agrees at 7 bases. Germline loops: CDR1 MNHNS, CDR2 SASEGT. Losses at the gene ends were 6 bases for V and 0 bases for J; bases not matched to a gene: 2. The CDR3 length is 15 residues. CDR3 in amino acids: CASSERDSGANVLTF. The CDR3 DNA follows: TGTGCCAGCAGCGAGCGGGACTCTGGGGCCAACGTCCTGACTTTC.

This chain links TRBV6-5 with TRBJ2-2; 7 bases match TRBD2. Trimming took 5 bases from V and 0 from J; bases not matched to a gene: 3. The CDR3 is made up of 15 amino acids. Looked up from germline, CDR1 is MNHEY and CDR2 is SVGAGI. CDR3 nucleotides: TGTGCCAGCAGTGCGGGGGTAGCGAACACCGGGGAGCTGTTTTTT. It specifies CASSAGVANTGELFF.

V usage is TRBV5-4 and J usage is TRBJ2-3; TRBD2 agrees at 8 bases. The CDR3 contains 14 residues. Per the germline V gene, CDR1 is SGHNT and CDR2 is YYREEE (reference sequence). After removal of 0 bases from V and 5 bases from J, the junction contained 2 bases not matched to a gene. CDR3 sequence (DNA): TGTGCCAGCAGCTTGGGGGGACTAGAAGATACGCAGTATTTT. This translates into CASSLGGLEDTQYF.